This TCR beta chain was sequenced during a study of human T cells and chemical hapten exposure. CDR3 length: 13 amino acids. Trimming cost V 5 bases and J 6 bases, with 11 bases left between them. Germline V gene lookup returns CDR1 LNHDA and CDR2 SQIVND (reference sequence). On this clonotype: Its antigen is still unknown.

Time point defined: pre-sensitization, week 0. Treatment denoted: therapeutic diphenylcyclopropenone sensitization with weekly scalp DPC. Total RNA extraction was carried out from unfractionated whole blood. The study's findings and limits: Alopecia in the donors means their immune response may deviate from healthy people's. Against controls, expanded TCRs gave rise to significantly more large CDR3 similarity clusters.

Single cDNA molecules in the library carried unique molecular identifiers attached during preparation. TCRdb passed the RACE reads through MiXCR, listing each CDR3 protein once. The profile shows around 120,000 distinct CDR3 sequences, about 14% of them singletons. This TCR was recovered from a woman younger than 30 with alopecia areata. Some clones in this sample may be carry-over from other donors' samples. The V call is TRBV19, the J call TRBJ2-1; D remains unclear. The input for sequencing was whole blood, taken in connection with sensitization to the hapten diphenylcyclopropenone (DPC). The CDR3 region has the DNA TGTGCCAGTAGTTTGCTAGGCTTCAATGAGCAGTTCTTC. Translating gives CASSLLGFNEQFF.